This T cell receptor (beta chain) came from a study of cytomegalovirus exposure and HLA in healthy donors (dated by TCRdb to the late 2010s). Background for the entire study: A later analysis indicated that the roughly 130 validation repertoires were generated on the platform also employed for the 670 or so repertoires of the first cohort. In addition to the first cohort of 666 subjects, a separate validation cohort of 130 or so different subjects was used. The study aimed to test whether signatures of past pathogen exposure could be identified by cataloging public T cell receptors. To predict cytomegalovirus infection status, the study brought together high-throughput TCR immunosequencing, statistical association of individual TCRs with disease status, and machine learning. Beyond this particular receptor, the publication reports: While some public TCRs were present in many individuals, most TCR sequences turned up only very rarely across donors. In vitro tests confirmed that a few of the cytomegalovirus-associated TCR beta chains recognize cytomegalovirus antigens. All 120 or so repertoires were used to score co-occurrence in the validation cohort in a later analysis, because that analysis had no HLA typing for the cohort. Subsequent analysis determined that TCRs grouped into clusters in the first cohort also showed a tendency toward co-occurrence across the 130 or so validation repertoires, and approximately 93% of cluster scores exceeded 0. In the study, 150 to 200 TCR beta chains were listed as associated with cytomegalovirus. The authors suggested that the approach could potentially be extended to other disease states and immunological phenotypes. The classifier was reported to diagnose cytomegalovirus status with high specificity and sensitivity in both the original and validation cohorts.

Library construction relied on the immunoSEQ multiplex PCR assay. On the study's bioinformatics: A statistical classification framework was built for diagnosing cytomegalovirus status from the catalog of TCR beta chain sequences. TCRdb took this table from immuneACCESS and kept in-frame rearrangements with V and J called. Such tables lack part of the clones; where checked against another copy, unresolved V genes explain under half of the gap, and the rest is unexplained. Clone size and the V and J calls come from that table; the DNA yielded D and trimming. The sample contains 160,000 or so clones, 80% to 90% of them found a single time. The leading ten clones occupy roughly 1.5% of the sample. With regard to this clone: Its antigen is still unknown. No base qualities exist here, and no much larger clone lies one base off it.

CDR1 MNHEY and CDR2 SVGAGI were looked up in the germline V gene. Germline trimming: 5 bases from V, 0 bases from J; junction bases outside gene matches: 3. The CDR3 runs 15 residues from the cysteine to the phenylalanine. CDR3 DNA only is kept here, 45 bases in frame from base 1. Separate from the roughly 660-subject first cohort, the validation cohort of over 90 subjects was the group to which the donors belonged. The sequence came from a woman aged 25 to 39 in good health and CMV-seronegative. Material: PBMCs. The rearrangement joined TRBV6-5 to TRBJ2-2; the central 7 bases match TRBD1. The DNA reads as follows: TGTGCCAGCAGTCCGGGACAGACGAACACCGGGGAGCTGTTTTTT. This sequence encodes CASSPGQTNTGELFF.